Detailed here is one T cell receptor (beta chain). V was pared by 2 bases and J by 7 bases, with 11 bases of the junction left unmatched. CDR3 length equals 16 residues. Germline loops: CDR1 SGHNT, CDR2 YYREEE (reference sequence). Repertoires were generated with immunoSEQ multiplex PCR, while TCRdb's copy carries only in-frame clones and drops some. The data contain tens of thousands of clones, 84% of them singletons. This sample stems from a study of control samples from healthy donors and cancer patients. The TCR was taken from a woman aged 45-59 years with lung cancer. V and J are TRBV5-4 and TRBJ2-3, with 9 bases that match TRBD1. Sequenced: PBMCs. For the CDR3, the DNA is TGTGCCAGCAGCTTACAAACAGGGGGCTCACCAAATACGCAGTATTTT. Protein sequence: CASSLQTGGSPNTQYF.